A selection of T cell receptor beta chains follows, all from one sample in a study of shared clonotypes between healthy human individuals. Sequencing used immunoSEQ multiplex PCR; TCRdb keeps in-frame clones, though not all of them. Altogether about 580,000 clones are present, more than 95% being singletons, with the ten largest covering 0.3%. What was sequenced was naive CD8+ T cells sorted from blood. The receptors come from a man aged 25-45 years in good health. Both conserved end residues are part of each CDR3. D genes are given only for firm matches. Where a row states a size, it is once, few, many or the class of an expanded clone; other rows omit it.

V: TRBV28
size: NA
D: TRBD2
J: TRBJ2-7
CDR3: CASTYDRTGTSGSRSYEQYF
DNA: TGTGCCAGCACCTACGACAGAACCGGGACTAGCGGGAGTCGCTCCTACGAGCAGTACTTC

V: TRBV7-9
size: NA
D: TRBD1
J: TRBJ1-1
CDR3: CASRPGGVNTEAFF
DNA: TGTGCCAGCAGACCAGGGGGGGTGAACACTGAAGCTTTCTTT

V: TRBV19
size: NA
D: NA
J: TRBJ1-1
CDR3: CASSIGTVNTEAFF
DNA: TGTGCCAGTAGTATAGGGACGGTGAACACTGAAGCTTTCTTT

V: TRBV29-1
size: NA
D: NA
J: TRBJ1-1
CDR3: CSVESQGGTEAFF
DNA: TGCAGCGTTGAGTCACAAGGGGGCACTGAAGCTTTCTTT

V: TRBV30
size: NA
D: NA
J: TRBJ1-4
CDR3: CAWSEESRGEKLFF
DNA: TGTGCCTGGAGTGAGGAATCGCGGGGTGAAAAACTGTTTTTT

V: TRBV27
size: NA
D: TRBD1
J: TRBJ2-7
CDR3: CASSPLGTGWYEQYF
DNA: TGTGCCAGCAGTCCGCTGGGGACAGGGTGGTACGAGCAGTACTTC

V: TRBV9
size: once
D: TRBD2
J: TRBJ2-3
CDR3: CASSVGIGPGRLAGAQSSTDTQYF
DNA: TGTGCCAGCAGCGTTGGGATCGGCCCGGGTAGACTAGCGGGAGCCCAATCTAGCACAGATACGCAGTATTTT

V: TRBV11-2
size: NA
D: TRBD1
J: TRBJ1-3
CDR3: CASSYGQGSTIYF
DNA: TGTGCCAGCAGCTACGGACAGGGAAGCACCATATATTTT

V: TRBV6-5
size: NA
D: TRBD1
J: TRBJ2-7
CDR3: CASSSTQGSYEQYF
DNA: TGTGCCAGCAGTTCCACACAGGGGTCCTACGAGCAGTACTTC

V: TRBV19
size: NA
D: NA
J: TRBJ1-2
CDR3: CASSAHTGSYGYTF
DNA: TGTGCCAGTAGTGCCCACACAGGGAGCTATGGCTACACCTTC

V: TRBV6-5
size: NA
D: NA
J: TRBJ2-7
CDR3: CASSPTRDEQYF
DNA: TGTGCCAGCAGTCCCACTCGCGACGAGCAGTACTTC

V: TRBV16
size: NA
D: NA
J: TRBJ2-5
CDR3: CASSQSRGIQETQYF
DNA: TGTGCCAGCAGCCAATCCCGGGGAATCCAAGAGACCCAGTACTTC

V: TRBV15
size: NA
D: NA
J: TRBJ1-3
CDR3: CATSRGGSTSGNTIYF
DNA: TGTGCCACCAGCAGGGGTGGGAGCACCTCTGGAAACACCATATATTTT

V: TRBV7-9
size: NA
D: NA
J: TRBJ2-3
CDR3: CASSVTATDTQYF
DNA: TGTGCCAGCAGCGTGACAGCCACAGATACGCAGTATTTT

V: TRBV5-4
size: NA
D: NA
J: TRBJ1-5
CDR3: CASSPTENSNQPQHF
DNA: TGTGCCAGCAGCCCGACAGAAAATAGCAATCAGCCCCAGCATTTT

V: TRBV18
size: NA
D: NA
J: TRBJ1-2
CDR3: CASSPPTAPLNYGYTF
DNA: TGTGCCAGCTCACCTCCGACAGCACCTTTAAACTATGGCTACACCTTC

V: TRBV29-1
size: once
D: TRBD1
J: TRBJ2-2
CDR3: CSVQGANTGELFF
DNA: TGCAGCGTTCAGGGGGCGAACACCGGGGAGCTGTTTTTT

V: TRBV6-1
size: NA
D: TRBD1
J: TRBJ1-2
CDR3: CASSPLGQYGYTF
DNA: TGTGCCAGCAGTCCCCTGGGACAGTATGGCTACACCTTC

V: TRBV9
size: NA
D: NA
J: TRBJ2-3
CDR3: CASSPGGADTQYF
DNA: TGTGCCAGCAGCCCTGGAGGGGCAGATACGCAGTATTTT

V: TRBV15
size: NA
D: TRBD2
J: TRBJ2-7
CDR3: CATSGGTSGYEQYF
DNA: TGTGCCACCAGCGGTGGGACTAGCGGCTACGAGCAGTACTTC

V: TRBV27
size: NA
D: TRBD2
J: TRBJ2-5
CDR3: CASSSGAGGEETQYF
DNA: TGTGCCAGCAGTTCTGGAGCGGGAGGGGAGGAGACCCAGTACTTC

V: TRBV7-9
size: NA
D: TRBD1
J: TRBJ1-5
CDR3: CASSQPGQGNQPQHF
DNA: TGTGCCAGCAGCCAACCGGGACAGGGCAATCAGCCCCAGCATTTT

V: TRBV15
size: NA
D: NA
J: TRBJ2-1
CDR3: CATSPTRGNEQFF
DNA: TGTGCCACCAGCCCTACTAGAGGCAATGAGCAGTTCTTC

V: TRBV7-3
size: NA
D: NA
J: TRBJ2-7
CDR3: CASSPSAGGEQYF
DNA: TGTGCCAGCAGCCCTTCGGCCGGTGGCGAGCAGTACTTC

V: TRBV7-6
size: NA
D: TRBD2
J: TRBJ2-1
CDR3: CASSSPGLAGPSYNEQFF
DNA: TGTGCCAGCAGCTCTCCGGGACTAGCGGGACCATCCTACAATGAGCAGTTCTTC

V: TRBV19
size: NA
D: NA
J: TRBJ2-7
CDR3: CATLPLCEQYF
DNA: TGTGCCACCCTCCCCTTATGCGAGCAGTACTTC

V: TRBV5-1
size: NA
D: NA
J: TRBJ2-1
CDR3: CASSERIDDEQFF
DNA: TGCGCCAGCAGTGAGCGAATAGACGATGAGCAGTTCTTC

V: TRBV5-6
size: NA
D: NA
J: TRBJ1-1
CDR3: CASSFVNTEAFF
DNA: TGTGCCAGCAGCTTTGTTAACACTGAAGCTTTCTTT

V: TRBV9
size: NA
D: NA
J: TRBJ1-4
CDR3: CASSVGSRPATNEKLFF
DNA: TGTGCCAGCAGCGTAGGCTCACGGCCTGCAACTAATGAAAAACTGTTTTTT